The present T cell receptor beta chain was sequenced within a study of shared clonotypes between healthy human individuals (dated by TCRdb to about 2020). Broadly, across the study: The cohort comprised a couple of women and a few men aged 18 to 49 years. For each donor, three plates each were used for CD4 naive and CD4 memory, two plates were used for CD8 naive, and one plate was used for CD8 memory. To estimate repertoire size and how much clonotype sharing occurs between individuals, the study deeply sequenced the blood TCR repertoires of several healthy adults. Libraries were prepared and TCR repertoires were sequenced by different laboratories using diverse techniques, in order to increase sequencing depth and limit assay-specific biases. Each donor's leukapheresis produced roughly between roughly 0.85 and 9 billion PBMCs. Beyond this particular receptor, the publication reports: Even with the large sequencing depth, rarefaction of the sorted-subset datasets indicated that sequencing was incomplete. Compared with non-shared clonotypes, the clonotypes found in all four sorted-subset donors had higher generation probabilities. The genetic and exposure-history diversity represented was limited by the small number of donors. Naive subsets generally had larger estimated clonotype richness than memory subsets did. When a few donors were compared, the shared fraction of clonotypes was approximately 5% for naive CD4, around 3.6% for naive CD8, roughly 2.5% for memory CD4, and about 0.36% for memory CD8. Based on pairwise subsampling, the degree of clonotype sharing among donors was expected to be affected by sequencing depth. Sampling was restricted to blood, and TCR repertoires in tissue are likely to differ from TCR repertoires in blood.

Using the deep immunoSEQ assay, multiplex PCR amplified TCR CDR3 regions from genomic DNA. Genomic DNA extracted from each cell subset was distributed evenly over all wells of several immunoSEQ 96-well plates, and each plate served as one replicate. For sorted subsets, about 200 ng genomic DNA, equal to about 30,000 T cell genomes, was loaded into each replicate PCR. Purified libraries were quantified with a Qubit 3.0 fluorometer, sized on a Bioanalyzer 2100, and re-quantified with the KAPA Library Quantification kit. Every immunoSEQ 96-well plate was sequenced on a dedicated single-read 150-cycle Illumina NextSeq 550 flow cell. Turning to the authors' computational methods: The immunoSEQ output contained only junctional sequences without quality scores, so filtering could not match that applied to full-length reads. To assign V/J genes and CDR3, sequences were annotated using PyIR, a Python wrapper for IgBLAST v1.9, with IMGT germline references. Reads were removed for weak V/J assignments (E-value above 1e-6), missing CDR3, stop codons, out-of-frame junctions, or ambiguous translated residues. V3J clonotypes were defined by identical inferred V gene, J gene, and CDR3 amino acid sequence. Percentage overlap between repertoires was computed as shared unique clonotypes divided by the size of the smaller repertoire. Richness of each repertoire was evaluated using RTK rarefaction, the Chao1 estimator, and Recon v2.1 estimates of unobserved clonotypes. Generation probabilities were computed with OLGA for all TCRbeta clonotypes obtained by the gDNA method from four donors. The table comes from immuneACCESS by way of TCRdb, which keeps in-frame sequences with V and J called. Part of the clones is missing from these tables; in studies checked, under half for an unresolved V gene and the rest for unknown reasons. The V and J calls and clone size come from that table; D and trimming were worked out from the DNA. Counted in this sample were millions of clones; over 90% of them appeared once. Jointly, the top ten make up under 0.45% of the sample.

For CDR1 and CDR2, the germline V gene lists SGHVS and FNYEAQ. Including the terminal cysteine and phenylalanine, the CDR3 comprises 17 residues. The only DNA kept is the CDR3, 51 bases in frame from the first base. Germline trimming: 2 bases from V, 5 bases from J; junction bases outside gene matches: 10. Donors were healthy HIV-negative adults with no recently reported acute infections or vaccinations. Every donor was a Caucasian adult living in Nashville, Tennessee, USA. Magnetic negative selection was used to enrich CD4+ T cells, after which naive cells were positively selected on CD45RA and the negative fraction became the memory subset. Blood was collected by leukapheresis, and PBMCs were isolated by Ficoll-Histopaque density gradient centrifugation and then cryopreserved in liquid nitrogen vapor phase. Analytical flow cytometry was used to check the purity and quantity of each magnetically sorted T cell population. Genomic DNA was isolated from every sorted fraction and measured by UV absorbance on a Nanodrop 2000c.

In regard to this clone: The antigen it recognizes is unknown. Per-nucleotide qualities are absent, and no much larger clonotype sits a single base away.

Here the chain combines TRBV7-6 and TRBJ2-1; 9 central bases correspond to TRBD2. Sequencing input: naive CD4+ T cells from PBMCs. The sample's cell subset or site label, decoded: CD45RA+ positively selected. The receptor was isolated from a man aged 18 to 29 in good health. Some clones in this sample may be carry-over from other donors' samples. The CDR3 loop reads CASSLPDWAGGDNEQFF. The sequenced DNA is TGTGCCAGCAGCTTACCCGATTGGGCGGGAGGGGACAATGAGCAGTTCTTC.